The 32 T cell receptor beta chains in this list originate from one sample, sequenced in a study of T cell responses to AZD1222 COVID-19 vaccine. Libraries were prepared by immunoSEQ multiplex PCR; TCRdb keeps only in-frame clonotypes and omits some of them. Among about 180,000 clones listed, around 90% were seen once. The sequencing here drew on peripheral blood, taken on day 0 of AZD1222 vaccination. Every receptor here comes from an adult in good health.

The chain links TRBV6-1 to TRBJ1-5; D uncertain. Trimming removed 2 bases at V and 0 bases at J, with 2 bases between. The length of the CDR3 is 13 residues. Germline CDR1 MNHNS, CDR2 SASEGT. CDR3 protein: CASSELSNQPQHF. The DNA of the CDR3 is TGTGCCAGCAGTGAACTTAGCAATCAGCCCCAGCATTTT.

CDR3 loop: CAKPRGVSNQPQHF. The CDR3 DNA is TGCGCCAAACCCAGGGGGGTAAGCAATCAGCCCCAGCATTTT. The rearrangement joins TRBV10-1 to TRBJ1-5; TRBD1 matches 7 bases. The CDR3 totals 14 residues. The germline V gene encodes CDR1 WNHNN and CDR2 SYGVQD (reference sequence). V was clipped by 10 bases and J by 1 base; unmatched bases: 7.

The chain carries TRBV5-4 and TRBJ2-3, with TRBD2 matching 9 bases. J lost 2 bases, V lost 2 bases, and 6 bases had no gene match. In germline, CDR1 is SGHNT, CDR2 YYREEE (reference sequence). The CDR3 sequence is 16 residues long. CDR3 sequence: CASSLPLAGNTDTQYF. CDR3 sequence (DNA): TGTGCCAGCAGCTTACCTCTAGCGGGGAACACAGATACGCAGTATTTT. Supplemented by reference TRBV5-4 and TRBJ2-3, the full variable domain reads ETGVTQSPTHLIKTRGQQVTLRCSSQSGHNTVSWYQQALGQGPQFIFQYYREEENGRGNFPPRFSGLQFPNYSSELNVNALELDDSALYLCASSLPLAGNTDTQYFGPGTRLTVL.

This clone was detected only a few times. CDR3: CASSSRPGANVLTF. CDR3 coding DNA: TGTGCCAGCAGTTCCCGACCTGGGGCCAACGTCCTGACTTTC. This sequence joins TRBV28 and TRBJ2-6; D uncertain. The germline V gene encodes CDR1 MDHEN and CDR2 SYDVKM. The length of the CDR3 is 14 residues. V was trimmed by 4 bases and J by 2 bases, leaving 6 bases between them.

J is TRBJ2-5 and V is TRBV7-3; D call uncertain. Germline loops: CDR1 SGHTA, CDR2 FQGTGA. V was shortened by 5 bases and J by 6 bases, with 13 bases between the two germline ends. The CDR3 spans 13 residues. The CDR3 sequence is CASSPGDKQTQYF. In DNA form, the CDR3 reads TGTGCCAGCAGCCCTGGTGACAAACAGACCCAGTACTTC.

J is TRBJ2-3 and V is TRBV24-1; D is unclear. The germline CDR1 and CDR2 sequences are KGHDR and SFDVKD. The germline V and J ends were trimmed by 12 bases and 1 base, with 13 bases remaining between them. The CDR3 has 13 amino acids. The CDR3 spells CASQESRTDTQYF. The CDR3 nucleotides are TGTGCCTCCCAGGAGAGCCGCACAGATACGCAGTATTTT.

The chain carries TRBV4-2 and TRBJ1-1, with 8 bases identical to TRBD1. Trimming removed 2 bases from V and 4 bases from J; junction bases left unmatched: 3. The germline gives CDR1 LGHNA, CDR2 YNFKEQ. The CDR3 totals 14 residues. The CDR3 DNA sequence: TGTGCCAGCAGCCAATTAACAGGGGGCACTGAAGCTTTCTTT. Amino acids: CASSQLTGGTEAFF.

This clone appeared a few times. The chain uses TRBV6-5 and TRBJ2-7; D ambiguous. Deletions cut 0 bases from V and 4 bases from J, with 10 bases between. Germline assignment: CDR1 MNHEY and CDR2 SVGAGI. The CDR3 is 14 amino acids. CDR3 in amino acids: CASSYSYLGYEQYF. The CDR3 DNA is TGTGCCAGCAGTTACTCGTATCTAGGATACGAGCAGTACTTC.

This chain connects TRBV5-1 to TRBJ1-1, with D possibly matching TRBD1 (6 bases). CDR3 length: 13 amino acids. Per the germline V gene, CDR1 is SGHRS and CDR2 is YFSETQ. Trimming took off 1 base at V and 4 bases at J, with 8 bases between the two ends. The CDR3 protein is CASSLPQGTEAFF. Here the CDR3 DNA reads TGCGCCAGCAGCTTGCCACAGGGCACTGAAGCTTTCTTT. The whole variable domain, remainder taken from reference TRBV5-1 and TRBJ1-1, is KAGVTQTPRYLIKTRGQQVTLSCSPISGHRSVSWYQQTPGQGLQFLFEYFSETQRNKGNFPGRFSGRQFSNSRSEMNVSTLELGDSALYLCASSLPQGTEAFFGQGTRLTVV.

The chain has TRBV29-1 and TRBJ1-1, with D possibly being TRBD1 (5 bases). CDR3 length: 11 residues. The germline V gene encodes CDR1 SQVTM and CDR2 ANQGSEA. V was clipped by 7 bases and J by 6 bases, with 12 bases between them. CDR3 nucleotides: TGCAGCGCCCGAGAGGGGCCTGAAGCTTTCTTT. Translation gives CSAREGPEAFF. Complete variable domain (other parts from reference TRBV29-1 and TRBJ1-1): SAVISQKPSRDICQRGTSLTIQCQVDSQVTMMFWYRQQPGQSLTLIATANQGSEATYESGFVIDKFPISRPNLTFSTLTVSNMSPEDSSIYLCSAREGPEAFFGQGTRLTVV.

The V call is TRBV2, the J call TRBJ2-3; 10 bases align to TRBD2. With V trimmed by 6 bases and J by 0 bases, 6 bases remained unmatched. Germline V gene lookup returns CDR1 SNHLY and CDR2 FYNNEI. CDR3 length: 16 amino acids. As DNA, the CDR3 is TGTGCCAGCAGAATTCTAGCGGGAGTTAGCACAGATACGCAGTATTTT. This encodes CASRILAGVSTDTQYF.

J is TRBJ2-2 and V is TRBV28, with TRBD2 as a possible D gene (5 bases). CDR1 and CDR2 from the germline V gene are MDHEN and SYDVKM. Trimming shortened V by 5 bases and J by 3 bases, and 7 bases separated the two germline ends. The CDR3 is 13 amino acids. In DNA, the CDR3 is TGTGCCAGCAGTAGAGGGTACACCGGGGAGCTGTTTTTT. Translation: CASSRGYTGELFF.

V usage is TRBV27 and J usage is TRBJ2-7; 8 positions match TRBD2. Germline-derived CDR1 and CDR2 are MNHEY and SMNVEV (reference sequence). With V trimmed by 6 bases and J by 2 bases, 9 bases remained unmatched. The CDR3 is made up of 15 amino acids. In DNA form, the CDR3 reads TGTGCCAGCAGCTATACGAGCGGGAGTACCTACGAGCAGTACTTC. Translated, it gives CASSYTSGSTYEQYF.

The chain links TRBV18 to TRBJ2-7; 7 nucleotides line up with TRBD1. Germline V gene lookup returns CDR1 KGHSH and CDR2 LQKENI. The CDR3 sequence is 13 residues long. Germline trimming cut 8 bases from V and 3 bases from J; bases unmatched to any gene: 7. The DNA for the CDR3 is TGTGCCAGCGGTCGGACAGGCGGCTACGAGCAGTACTTC. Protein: CASGRTGGYEQYF.

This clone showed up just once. The CDR3 region is CASSVETTNEKLFF. CDR3 DNA sequence: TGCGCCAGCAGCGTAGAAACAACTAATGAAAAACTGTTTTTT. The J gene is TRBJ1-4, the V gene TRBV5-1; D is ambiguous. The germline V gene has CDR1 SGHRS and CDR2 YFSETQ. The CDR3 is 14 amino acids. Trimming left V 4 bases short and J 0 bases short, with 7 bases between.

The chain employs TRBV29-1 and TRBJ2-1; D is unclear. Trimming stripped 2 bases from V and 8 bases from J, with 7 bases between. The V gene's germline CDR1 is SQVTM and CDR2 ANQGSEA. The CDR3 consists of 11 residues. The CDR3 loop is CSVEQVYEQFF. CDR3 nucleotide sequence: TGCAGCGTTGAACAGGTTTATGAGCAGTTCTTC.

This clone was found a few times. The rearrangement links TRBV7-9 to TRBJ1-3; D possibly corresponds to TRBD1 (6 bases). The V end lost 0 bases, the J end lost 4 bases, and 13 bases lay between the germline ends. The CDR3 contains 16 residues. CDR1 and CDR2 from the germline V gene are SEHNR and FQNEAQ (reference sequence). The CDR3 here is CASSLAAGVKGNTIYF. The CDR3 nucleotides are TGTGCCAGCAGCTTAGCGGCAGGGGTTAAAGGAAACACCATATATTTT.

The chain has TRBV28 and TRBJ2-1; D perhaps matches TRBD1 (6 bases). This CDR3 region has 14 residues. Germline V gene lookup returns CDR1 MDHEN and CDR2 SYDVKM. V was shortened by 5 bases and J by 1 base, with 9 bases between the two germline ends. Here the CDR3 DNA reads TGTGCCAGCAGTACCGGACAGTCCTACAATGAGCAGTTCTTC. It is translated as CASSTGQSYNEQFF. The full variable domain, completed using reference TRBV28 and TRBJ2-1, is DVKVTQSSRYLVKRTGEKVFLECVQDMDHENMFWYRQDPGLGLRLIYFSYDVKMKEKGDIPEGYSVSREKKERFSLILESASTNQTSMYLCASSTGQSYNEQFFGPGTRLTVL.

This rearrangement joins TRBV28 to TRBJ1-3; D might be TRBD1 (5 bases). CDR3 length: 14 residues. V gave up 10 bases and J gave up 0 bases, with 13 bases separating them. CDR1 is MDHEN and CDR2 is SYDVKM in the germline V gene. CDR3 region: CATSRGSSGNTIYF. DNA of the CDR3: TGTGCCACCTCAAGGGGCAGCTCTGGAAACACCATATATTTT.

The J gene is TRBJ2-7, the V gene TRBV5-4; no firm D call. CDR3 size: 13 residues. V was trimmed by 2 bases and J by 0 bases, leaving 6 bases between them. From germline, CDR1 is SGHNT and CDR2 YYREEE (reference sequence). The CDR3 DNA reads TGTGCCAGCAGCTTAGATTTCTCCTACGAGCAGTACGTC. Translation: CASSLDFSYEQYV.

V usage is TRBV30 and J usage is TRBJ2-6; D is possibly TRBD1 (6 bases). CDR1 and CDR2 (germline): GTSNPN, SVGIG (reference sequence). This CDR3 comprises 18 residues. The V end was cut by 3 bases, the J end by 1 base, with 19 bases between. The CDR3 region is CAWRPNRDRWSGANVLTF. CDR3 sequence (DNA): TGTGCCTGGAGGCCCAATCGAGACAGGTGGTCTGGGGCCAACGTCCTGACTTTC.

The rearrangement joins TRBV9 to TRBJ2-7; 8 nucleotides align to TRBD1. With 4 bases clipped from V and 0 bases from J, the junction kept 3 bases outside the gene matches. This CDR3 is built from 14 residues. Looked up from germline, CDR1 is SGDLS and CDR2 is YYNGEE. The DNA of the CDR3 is TGTGCCAGCAGCCAGGGACAGGCCTCCTACGAGCAGTACTTC. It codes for CASSQGQASYEQYF. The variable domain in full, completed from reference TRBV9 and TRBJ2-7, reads DSGVTQTPKHLITATGQRVTLRCSPRSGDLSVYWYQQSLDQGLQFLIQYYNGEERAKGNILERFSAQQFPDLHSELNLSSLELGDSALYFCASSQGQASYEQYFGPGTRLTVT.

In DNA form, the CDR3 reads TGTGCCAGCAGCCAAGGTGGACTAGCGGGGGCAGGGGAGCAGTTCTTC. Translating gives CASSQGGLAGAGEQFF. This chain connects TRBV3-1 (or the pseudogene TRBV3-2) to TRBJ2-1, with 13 bases that match TRBD2. There are 16 residues in the CDR3. The junction had 7 bases not matched to a gene; V was cut back by 1 base and J by 10 bases. Germline V gene sequence: CDR1 LGHDT, CDR2 YNNKEL (reference sequence).

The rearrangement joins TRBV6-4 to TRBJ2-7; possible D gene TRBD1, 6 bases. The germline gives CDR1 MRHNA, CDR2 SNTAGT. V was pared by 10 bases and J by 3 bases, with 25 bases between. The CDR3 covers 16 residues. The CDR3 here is CATLENRAPPIYEQYV. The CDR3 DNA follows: TGTGCCACCTTAGAGAACAGGGCTCCCCCAATCTACGAGCAGTACGTC.

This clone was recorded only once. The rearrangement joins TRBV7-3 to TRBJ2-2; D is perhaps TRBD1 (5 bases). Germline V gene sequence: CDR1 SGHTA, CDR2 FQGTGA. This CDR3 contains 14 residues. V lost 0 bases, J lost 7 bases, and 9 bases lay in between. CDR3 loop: CASSLTQGVGELFF. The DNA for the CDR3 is TGTGCCAGCAGCTTAACGCAGGGTGTCGGGGAGCTGTTTTTT.

The CDR3 protein is CASSRPQVGEGYTF. CDR3 coding DNA: TGTGCCAGCAGCCGTCCGCAGGTGGGGGAGGGCTACACCTTC. The genes are TRBV3-1 (or the pseudogene TRBV3-2) and TRBJ1-2; tentatively, D is TRBD1 (5 bases). Germline lookup yields CDR1 LGHDT and CDR2 YNNKEL (reference sequence). CDR3 length: 14 amino acids. The V end lost 4 bases, the J end lost 8 bases, and 17 bases lay between the germline ends.

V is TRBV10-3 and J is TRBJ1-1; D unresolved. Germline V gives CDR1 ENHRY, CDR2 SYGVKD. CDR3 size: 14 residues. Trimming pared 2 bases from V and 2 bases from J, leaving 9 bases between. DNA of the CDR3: TGTGCCATCAGTGAGGGGCAGAAAAACACTGAAGCTTTCTTT. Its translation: CAISEGQKNTEAFF.

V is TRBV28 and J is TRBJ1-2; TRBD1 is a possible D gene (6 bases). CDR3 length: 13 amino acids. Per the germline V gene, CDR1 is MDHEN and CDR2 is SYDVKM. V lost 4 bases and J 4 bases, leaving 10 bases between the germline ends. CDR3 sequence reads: CASSSTGRYGYTF. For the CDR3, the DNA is TGTGCCAGCAGTTCTACAGGGCGCTATGGCTACACCTTC.

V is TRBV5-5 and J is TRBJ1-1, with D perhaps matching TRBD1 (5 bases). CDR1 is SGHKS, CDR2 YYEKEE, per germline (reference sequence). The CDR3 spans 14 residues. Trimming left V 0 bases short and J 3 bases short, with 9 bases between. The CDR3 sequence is CASSLVRVYTEAFF. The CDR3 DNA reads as TGTGCCAGCAGCTTGGTCAGGGTTTACACTGAAGCTTTCTTT.

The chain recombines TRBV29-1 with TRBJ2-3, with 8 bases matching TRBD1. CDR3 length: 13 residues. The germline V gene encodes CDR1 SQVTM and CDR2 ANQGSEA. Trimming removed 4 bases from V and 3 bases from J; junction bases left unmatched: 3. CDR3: CSVVWDRTDTQYF. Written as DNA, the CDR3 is TGCAGCGTTGTGTGGGACAGGACAGATACGCAGTATTTT.

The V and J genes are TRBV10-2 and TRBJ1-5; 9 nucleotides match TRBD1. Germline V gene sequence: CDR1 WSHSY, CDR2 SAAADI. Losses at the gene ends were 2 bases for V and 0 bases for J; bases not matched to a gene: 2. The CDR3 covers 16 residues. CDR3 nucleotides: TGCGCCAGCAGTGAGCCGGGACAGGGTAGCAATCAGCCCCAGCATTTT. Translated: CASSEPGQGSNQPQHF.

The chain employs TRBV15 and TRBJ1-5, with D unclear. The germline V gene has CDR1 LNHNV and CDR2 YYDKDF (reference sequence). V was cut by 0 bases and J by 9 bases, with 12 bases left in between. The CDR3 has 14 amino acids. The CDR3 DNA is TGTGCCACCAGCAGAGATATCAGTTCTAGGCCCCAGCATTTT. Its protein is CATSRDISSRPQHF.